Each of the 16 T cell receptor beta chains below was sequenced from the same sample in a study of OX40 agonist ivuxolimab in advanced cancers. Clones were sequenced by immunoSEQ multiplex PCR, and TCRdb holds only the in-frame ones, with some missing. The sample carries about 60,000 clones, around 93% recorded once. The sample in question was CD4+ or CD8+ T cells sorted from blood, obtained in a trial of the OX40 agonist ivuxolimab. All receptors derive from an adult with an advanced solid tumor such as melanoma, head and neck, liver or kidney cancer.

The V and J genes are TRBV7-2 and TRBJ2-7; the D is unclear. Germline CDR1 and CDR2: SGHTA and FQGNSA. CDR3 length: 16 amino acids. V lost 3 bases to trimming and J lost 5 bases, with 20 bases between them. CDR3 DNA: TGTGCCAGCAGCTTTCTCGGTCGGCAGCTCGAGCACGAGCAGTACTTC. Encoded protein: CASSFLGRQLEHEQYF.

The chain has TRBV16 and TRBJ1-4; D call uncertain. CDR1 and CDR2 (germline): KGHSY, FQNENV. V gave up 0 bases and J gave up 4 bases, with 12 bases separating them. CDR3 length equals 16 residues. The CDR3 sequence is CASSQSQTSDNEKLFF. The CDR3 bases are TGTGCCAGCAGCCAATCGCAGACTTCGGATAATGAAAAACTGTTTTTT.

The chain recombines TRBV28 with TRBJ2-1; 11 bases fit TRBD2. The CDR3 has 18 residues. Germline V lookup: CDR1 MDHEN, CDR2 SYDVKM. With 3 bases clipped from V and 5 bases from J, the junction kept 12 bases outside the gene matches. The CDR3 DNA sequence: TGTGCCAGCAGTTTTACGGTAGCGGGAGGGCCGAGAAACAATGAGCAGTTCTTC. Translated: CASSFTVAGGPRNNEQFF.

This chain joins TRBV16 and TRBJ2-1; 13 positions agree with TRBD2. The CDR3 spans 16 residues. Trimming took 3 bases from V and 6 from J; bases not matched to a gene: 5. Germline assignment: CDR1 KGHSY and CDR2 FQNENV. CDR3 in amino acids: CASSQPGLAGSNEQFF. Written as DNA, the CDR3 is TGTGCCAGCAGCCAGCCGGGACTAGCGGGGTCCAATGAGCAGTTCTTC.

CDR3 in DNA: TGTGCCTCAGGGACGTCTGGCAATGAGCAGTTCTTC. It translates to CASGTSGNEQFF. The chain employs TRBV7-9 and TRBJ2-1; the D gene could be TRBD1 or TRBD2 (5 bases each). The germline V gene has CDR1 SEHNR and CDR2 FQNEAQ (reference sequence). The V end lost 11 bases, the J end lost 6 bases, and 14 bases lay between the germline ends. This CDR3 has 12 residues.

The chain combines TRBV7-3 with TRBJ2-2, with no clear D. Germline lookup yields CDR1 SGHTA and CDR2 FQGTGA. Trimming shortened V by 2 bases and J by 3 bases, and 4 bases separated the two germline ends. The CDR3 totals 13 residues. The CDR3 here is CASSLFDTGELFF. The CDR3 coding sequence is TGTGCCAGCAGCTTATTCGACACCGGGGAGCTGTTTTTT.

The chain recombines TRBV2 with TRBJ2-7; 9 bases are a match to TRBD1. This CDR3 is 14 amino acids long. V was clipped by 8 bases and J by 3 bases; unmatched bases: 8. CDR1 is SNHLY, CDR2 FYNNEI, per germline. The CDR3 loop reads CASLSGTGFYEQYF. The CDR3 DNA reads TGTGCCAGCCTGTCCGGGACAGGGTTCTACGAGCAGTACTTC.

This clone came up once. This chain uses TRBV5-1 with TRBJ1-1, with TRBD1 as a possible D gene (5 bases). This CDR3 region has 16 residues. V lost 2 bases and J 4 bases, leaving 18 bases between the germline ends. Germline loops: CDR1 SGHRS, CDR2 YFSETQ. CDR3 loop: CASSFYPSDSSTEAFF. The CDR3, as DNA: TGCGCCAGCAGCTTTTACCCTTCCGACAGCAGCACTGAAGCTTTCTTT.

The chain employs TRBV9 and TRBJ1-2; D is perhaps TRBD1 (6 bases). Germline V CDR1 and CDR2: SGDLS, YYNGEE. This CDR3 region has 14 residues. V was trimmed by 4 bases and J by 2 bases, leaving 12 bases between them. This CDR3 is CASSSTTGNYGYTF. CDR3 nucleotides: TGTGCCAGCAGCTCTACGACAGGAAACTATGGCTACACCTTC.

This clone was counted a few times. This chain joins TRBV7-9 and TRBJ1-2; weak D call: TRBD1 (5 bases). V shed 1 base and J shed 6 bases, with 9 bases lying between them. Germline CDR1 is SEHNR and CDR2 is FQNEAQ (reference sequence). The CDR3 has 13 amino acids. The CDR3: CASSLGQLDGYTF. The CDR3 coding sequence is TGTGCCAGCAGCTTAGGACAGTTGGATGGCTACACCTTC.

This chain uses TRBV15 with TRBJ2-5, with 9 bases that match TRBD2. Germline values: CDR1 LNHNV, CDR2 YYDKDF (reference sequence). V dropped 5 bases and J dropped 2; count of bases not matched to a gene: 3. The CDR3 covers 14 residues. Written as DNA, the CDR3 is TGTGCCACCAGCCCGGCGGGGGGGCAAGAGACCCAGTACTTC. Translating gives CATSPAGGQETQYF.

The V gene is TRBV7-8, the J gene TRBJ2-7; D gene uncertain. The CDR3 runs to 15 residues. Trimming pared 5 bases from V and 5 bases from J, leaving 19 bases between. Germline assignment: CDR1 SGHVS and CDR2 FQNEAQ. The CDR3 nucleotides are TGTGCCAGCAGCCCCTACGCCTCCCTAAAAGACGAGCAGTACTTC. It is translated as CASSPYASLKDEQYF.

The gene calls are TRBV19 and TRBJ2-7, with 9 bases aligning to TRBD1. The CDR3 length is 15 residues. Germline V CDR1 and CDR2: LNHDA, SQIVND (reference sequence). Unmatched junction bases numbered 9, after V lost 3 bases and J lost 6 bases. CDR3 DNA sequence: TGTGCCAGTAGTATGGCCGGGACAGGGCTCGTCGAGCAGTACTTC. This sequence encodes CASSMAGTGLVEQYF.

The chain joins TRBV28 to TRBJ2-7; tentative D call: TRBD1 (5 bases). Trimming removed 5 bases from V and 3 bases from J, with 14 bases in between. This CDR3 comprises 14 residues. CDR1 is MDHEN, CDR2 SYDVKM, per germline. The CDR3 region is CASSPRGSGYEQYF. In DNA form, the CDR3 reads TGTGCCAGCAGTCCTAGGGGTTCGGGCTACGAGCAGTACTTC. The whole variable domain, remainder taken from reference TRBV28 and TRBJ2-7, is DVKVTQSSRYLVKRTGEKVFLECVQDMDHENMFWYRQDPGLGLRLIYFSYDVKMKEKGDIPEGYSVSREKKERFSLILESASTNQTSMYLCASSPRGSGYEQYFGPGTRLTVT.

The V and J genes are TRBV9 and TRBJ2-5; no clear D. Germline-derived CDR1 and CDR2 are SGDLS and YYNGEE. This CDR3 has 15 residues. With 0 bases removed from V and 5 bases from J, the gap between germline ends came to 14 bases. The CDR3 here is CASSVESALWETQYF. In DNA form, the CDR3 reads TGTGCCAGCAGCGTAGAGTCGGCCCTATGGGAGACCCAGTACTTC.

The chain recombines TRBV9 with TRBJ2-1; TRBD1 or TRBD2 may be the D gene (6 bases each). The germline V gene encodes CDR1 SGDLS and CDR2 YYNGEE. V was trimmed by 0 bases and J by 4 bases, leaving 14 bases between them. There are 16 residues in the CDR3. In DNA form, the CDR3 reads TGTGCCAGCAGCGTAGGCGGAGGGGGTAGTTACAATGAGCAGTTCTTC. It translates to CASSVGGGGSYNEQFF.